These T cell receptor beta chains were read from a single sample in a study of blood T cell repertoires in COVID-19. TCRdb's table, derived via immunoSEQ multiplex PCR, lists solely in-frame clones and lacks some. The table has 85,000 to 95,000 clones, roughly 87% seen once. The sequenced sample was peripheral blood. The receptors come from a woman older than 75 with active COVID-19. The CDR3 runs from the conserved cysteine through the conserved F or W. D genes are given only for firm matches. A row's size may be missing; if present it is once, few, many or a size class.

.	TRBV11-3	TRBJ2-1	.	TGTGCCAGCAGCTTAGCTAGAGGTTTTGTCACCTACAATGAGCAGTTCTTC	CASSLARGFVTYNEQFF
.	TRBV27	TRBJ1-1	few	TGTGCCAGCAGACAGGGTCGTTGGGGCACTGAAGCTTTCTTT	CASRQGRWGTEAFF
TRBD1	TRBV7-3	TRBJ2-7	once	TGTGCCAGCAGCCGTGGGACAGGGGGCTCCGAGCAGTACTTC	CASSRGTGGSEQYF
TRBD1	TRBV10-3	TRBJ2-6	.	TGTGCCATCAGTGCCGGGACAGGGGGCTCTGGGGCCAACGTCCTGACTTTC	CAISAGTGGSGANVLTF
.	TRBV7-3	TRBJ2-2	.	TGTGCCAGCAGCCTCAGCACCGGGGAGCTGTTTTTT	CASSLSTGELFF
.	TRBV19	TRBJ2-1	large	TGTGCCAGTAGTATAGATGCTAGTACCAACAATGAGCAGTTCTTC	CASSIDASTNNEQFF
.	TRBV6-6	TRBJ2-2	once	TGTGCCAGCAGGTTAGCGGACATGAACACCGGGGAGCTGTTTTTT	CASRLADMNTGELFF
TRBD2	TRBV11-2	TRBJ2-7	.	TGTGCCAGCAGCTTAGGGGGGACGGTAGCGGGAGGAAGGGAGCAGTACTTC	CASSLGGTVAGGREQYF
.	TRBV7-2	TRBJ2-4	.	TGTGCCAGCAGCTTAGATGGCGCTACGGGGACCAAAAACATTCAGTACTTC	CASSLDGATGTKNIQYF
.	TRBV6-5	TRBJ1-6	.	TGTGCCAGCAGAGCACACCGGGACATCCATTCACCCCTCCACTTT	CASRAHRDIHSPLHF
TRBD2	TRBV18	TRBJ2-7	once	TGTGCCAGCTCACCATTTGTACTAGCGGACACCTACGAGCAGTACTTC	CASSPFVLADTYEQYF
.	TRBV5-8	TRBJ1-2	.	TGTGCCAGCAGCTTAAGCGTCAGGGTACCCGAAGGCTACACCTTC	CASSLSVRVPEGYTF
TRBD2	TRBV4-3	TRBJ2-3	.	TGCGCCAGCAGCCAATCGGCTAGCGGGAGTGCAGATACGCAGTATTTT	CASSQSASGSADTQYF
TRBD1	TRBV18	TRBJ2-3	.	TGTGCCAGCTCCCACCGGGGACAGGGGGAGAGCACAGATACGCAGTATTTT	CASSHRGQGESTDTQYF
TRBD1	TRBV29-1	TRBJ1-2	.	TGCAGCGTTTCACAGGGGGCGGACTATGGCTACACCTTC	CSVSQGADYGYTF
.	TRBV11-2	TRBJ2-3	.	TGTGCCAGCAGCTTAGGCACCGGGACATATAGCACAGATACGCAGTATTTT	CASSLGTGTYSTDTQYF
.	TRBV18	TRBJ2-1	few	TGTGCCAGCTCACCAATACAGGGTTACAATGAGCAGTTCTTC	CASSPIQGYNEQFF
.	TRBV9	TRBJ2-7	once	TGTGCCAGCAGCGCCTCCGGGACTCCCTACGAGCAGTACTTC	CASSASGTPYEQYF
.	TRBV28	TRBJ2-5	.	TGTGCCAGCAGCCCAGGGCTCCGGCATAGGGCCCAGTACTTC	CASSPGLRHRAQYF
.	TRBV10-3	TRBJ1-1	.	TGTGCCATCAGGGAGGGGGGGGACACTGAAGCTTTCTTT	CAIREGGDTEAFF
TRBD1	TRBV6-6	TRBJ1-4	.	TGTGCCAGCAGTCTGGACCGGGACAGTATAATAAAGGGGGAAAAACTGTTTTTT	CASSLDRDSIIKGEKLFF
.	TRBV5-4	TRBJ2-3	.	TGTGCCAGCAGCTCGATTCCGGGACTAGATACGCAGTATTTT	CASSSIPGLDTQYF
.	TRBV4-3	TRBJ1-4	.	TGCGCCAGCAGCCAAGGTGCGGCGGCAACTAATGAAAAACTGTTTTTT	CASSQGAAATNEKLFF
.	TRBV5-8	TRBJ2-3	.	TGTGCCAGCAGGGCCGGGACATACACAGATACGCAGTATTTT	CASRAGTYTDTQYF
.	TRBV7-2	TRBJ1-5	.	TGTGCCAGCAGCTTAGGAGGGGAGGGTCAGCCCCAGCATTTT	CASSLGGEGQPQHF
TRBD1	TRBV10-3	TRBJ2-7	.	TGTGCCATCAGTGGACAGGGTCCCTACGAGCAGTACTTC	CAISGQGPYEQYF
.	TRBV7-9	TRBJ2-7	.	TGTGCCAGCAGCCCGGGACTTAACTACGAGCAGTACTTC	CASSPGLNYEQYF
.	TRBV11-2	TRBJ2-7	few	TGTGCCAGCAGCTTAGGGCCTCTTAACTACGAGCAGTACTTC	CASSLGPLNYEQYF
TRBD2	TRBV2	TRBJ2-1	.	TGTGCCAGCATTCGACCCGGACTAGCGAGCTACAATGAGCAGTTCTTC	CASIRPGLASYNEQFF
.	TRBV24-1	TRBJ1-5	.	TGTGCCACCAGTGATCCCTCCGACAGGAGAAAGCCCCAGCATTTT	CATSDPSDRRKPQHF
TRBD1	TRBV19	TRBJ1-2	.	TGTGCCAGTAGTATCGGGGGTGAAGGACAGGGCTATGGCTACACCTTC	CASSIGGEGQGYGYTF
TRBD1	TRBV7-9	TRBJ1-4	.	TGTGCCAGCAGCTCGGTTGGGACAGGGTCCAAAACGCTGTTTTTT	CASSSVGTGSKTLFF
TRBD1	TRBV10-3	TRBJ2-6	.	TGTGCCATCAGTCCCCAGGGGGCTGGGGCCAACGTCCTGACTTTC	CAISPQGAGANVLTF
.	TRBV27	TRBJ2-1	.	TGTGCCAGCAGTTTCTATGGGAGGAGCTCCTACAATGAGCAGTTCTTC	CASSFYGRSSYNEQFF
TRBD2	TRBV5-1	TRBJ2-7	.	TGCGCCAGCAGCTTGGGCCTAGCGGGACTGTACGGGGGGTACTTC	CASSLGLAGLYGGYF
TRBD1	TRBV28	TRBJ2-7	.	TGTGCCAGCAGCCGCGGACAGGCCCCAATTTCCTACGAGCAGTACTTC	CASSRGQAPISYEQYF
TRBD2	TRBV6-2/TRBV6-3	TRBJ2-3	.	TGTGCCAGCAGTACATCCAGCGGGAGAATGATAGATACGCAGTATTTT	CASSTSSGRMIDTQYF
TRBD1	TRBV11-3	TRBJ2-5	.	TGTGCCAGCAGCCACGGGGACAGGGAGACCCAGTACTTC	CASSHGDRETQYF
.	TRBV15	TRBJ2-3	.	TGTGCCACCAGCAGAGACAGAGGCCCAGATACGCAGTATTTT	CATSRDRGPDTQYF
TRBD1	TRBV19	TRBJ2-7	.	TGTGCCAGTAGTAGGACAGGGACCTACGAGCAGTACTTC	CASSRTGTYEQYF
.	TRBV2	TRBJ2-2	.	TGTGCCAGCATGGGCCCCACTAGCATAGAGAGGGAGCTGTTTTTT	CASMGPTSIERELFF
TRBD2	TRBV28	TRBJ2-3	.	TGTGCCAGCAGGCCTCACGGGGGGGAAGCCTCACAGTATTTT	CASRPHGGEASQYF
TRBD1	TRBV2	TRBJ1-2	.	TGTGCCAGCAGTTTTAGGACAGGGTATTCCCCTAACTATGGCTACACCTTC	CASSFRTGYSPNYGYTF
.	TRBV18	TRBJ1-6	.	TGTGCCAGCTCACCAGTGGTCATGCTGGGGGCTCGGTCACCCCTCCACTTT	CASSPVVMLGARSPLHF
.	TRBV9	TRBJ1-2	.	TGTGCCAGCAGCGCCTCCCTACCAGGGATCTATGGCTACACCTTC	CASSASLPGIYGYTF
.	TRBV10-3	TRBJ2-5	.	TGTGCCATCAGTGAGTCGATGTCCAGAGAGACCCAGTACTTC	CAISESMSRETQYF
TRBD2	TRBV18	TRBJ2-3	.	TGTGCCAGCTCACCGCAAACTAGCGCCGGAGATACGCAGTATTTT	CASSPQTSAGDTQYF
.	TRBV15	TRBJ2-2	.	TGTGCCACCAGCAGAGATTTAATGAGGAGGGCCACGGGCGGGGAGCTGTTTTTT	CATSRDLMRRATGGELFF
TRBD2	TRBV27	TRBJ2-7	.	TGTGCCAGCAGTTTATCCCCTAGCGGCGGCTCCTACGAGCAGTACTTC	CASSLSPSGGSYEQYF
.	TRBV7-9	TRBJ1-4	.	TGTGCCAGCAGCGCCGGACATGGGAATGAAAAACTGTTTTTT	CASSAGHGNEKLFF
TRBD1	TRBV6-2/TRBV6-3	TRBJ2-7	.	TGTGCCAGCAGTCAGGGACAGTCGAGGTTCTTTCCCTACGAGCAGTACTTC	CASSQGQSRFFPYEQYF
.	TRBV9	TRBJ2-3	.	TGTGCCAGCAGCGCCGGGACTCGGAGGTCTGATACGCAGTATTTT	CASSAGTRRSDTQYF
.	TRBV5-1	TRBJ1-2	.	TGCGCCAGCAGCTACGACAGTCGTAAGGGCTACACCTTC	CASSYDSRKGYTF
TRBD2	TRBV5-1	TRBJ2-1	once	TGCGCCAGCAGCTTTCAGTCCGGGGCCGGGACTAGCGGGACCAATGAGCAGTTCTTC	CASSFQSGAGTSGTNEQFF